This record concerns one TCR beta chain sequence. Its antigen is not yet known. One base away there is no much larger clone; base qualities are not given. The cohort was made up of 500 to 800 healthy bone marrow donors. At the time of sampling, every cohort member was nominally healthy, though immune exposures that went unrecorded were likely present. The donor tested CMV seropositive, placing the donor among the approximately 310 seropositive members of the cohort. Every donor gave a peripheral blood sample, and the peripheral blood mononuclear cells from that sample were used for TCR beta sequencing. The Qiagen DNeasy Blood Extraction Kit was used to extract genomic DNA from the blood cell samples. The library was built by means of the immunoSEQ multiplex PCR assay. A mixture of 60 forward primers for TCR Vbeta segments and 13 reverse primers for TCR Jbeta segments was used in the multiplex PCR. The CDR3 region of rearranged TCR beta genes was amplified from genomic DNA by a multiplex PCR assay. Amplified TCR beta libraries were sequenced as 87-base-pair reads on the Illumina HiSeq System. On the authors' methods: Across the 500 to 850 repertoires, a later analysis counted around 80 million unique TCR beta chains, some 11 million of which were shared by at least two donors. Raw reads were error-corrected and collapsed into unique sequences by a nearest-neighbor algorithm in which closely related sequences were merged to remove PCR and sequencing errors. V, D and J gene segments were assigned by aligning CDR3 sequences to IMGT reference sequences. For a sequence to be retained, a match of at least six nucleotides was required to both a V gene segment and a J gene segment. Rearrangements were called productive when the CDR3 lacked stop codons and stayed in frame with V and J; all others were non-productive. CDR3 was defined by IMGT convention, running from the second conserved V-encoded cysteine to the conserved J-encoded phenylalanine. Sequences without an unambiguous match to a single V gene segment were excluded from the earlier analysis of about 630 of the donors. In an earlier analysis of almost 600 of the donors, a V segment was called functional when productive rearrangements were above 56.7%, and segregating when the standard deviation between donors exceeded 5%. A statistical classification framework was developed to diagnose cytomegalovirus status using the catalog of TCR beta chain sequences. In a later analysis, V and J genes were assigned by comparing TCR nucleotide sequences against IMGT/GENE-DB human TR gene sequences. Using the TCRdist pipeline, a later analysis assigned CDR3 sequences along with most-parsimonious VDJ recombination scenarios. In a later analysis, every TCR beta chain was defined by the combination of its CDR3 amino acid sequence and its V-gene family, and reads without a unique V-gene family were dropped. In a later analysis, fewer than 600 highly shared, low-generation-probability nucleotide sequences were removed to address suspected cross-contamination and a sequencing artifact. A later analysis calculated a clonal expansion index for each public chain from normalized within-repertoire ranks of inferred template counts. Generation probabilities in a later analysis came from a VDJ recombination model fitted to out-of-frame rearrangements, and those results were checked against IGoR. A later analysis scored TCR-TCR, TCR-HLA and TCR-CMV co-occurrence with hypergeometric tests, applying a repertoire-size bias correction to TCR pairs. In a later analysis, false discovery rates were estimated by permuting HLA or CMV assignments 20 times. In a later analysis, co-occurring TCRs were grouped with DBSCAN, and TCRdist sequence similarity was added when clustering was performed within HLA-allele-positive subsets. Repertoires with fewer than 30,000 or more than 120,000 public chains were left out of co-occurrence clustering, as were a handful of repertoires with anomalous nucleotide sharing. Imported from immuneACCESS, the table was reduced by TCRdb to in-frame sequences with V and J called. These copies leave out some clones; in studies compared against another copy, an unresolved V gene accounts for under half, and the cause of the remainder is not known. V, J and clone size are taken as reported in that table, and D and trimming were inferred from the DNA itself. The sample includes about 100,000 clones, with 76% observed a single time. About 4.2% of the sample lies in the top ten.

The CDR3 holds 14 amino acids from the cysteine to the phenylalanine. CDR3 DNA only is kept here, 42 bases in frame from base 1. These data belong to a study of cytomegalovirus exposure and HLA in healthy donors (TCRdb year 2017). In terms of the full investigation: An earlier analysis of roughly 500 of the donors reported 250 to 350 Gb of sequence data and approximately 110 million unique TCR beta sequences from about 180 million T cells. An early release that covered roughly 600 HLA-typed donors contained approximately 300 gigabases of sequencing data and roughly 84 million unique TCR sequences. Among the approximately 430 genotyped donors, around 81% belonged to the genetic ancestry cluster associated with self-reported Caucasian donors. The study was designed to test whether signatures of past pathogen exposure could be identified by cataloging public T cell receptors. The T cell repertoires of several hundred subjects were profiled by immunosequencing and related to cytomegalovirus serostatus. Besides the first cohort of 666 subjects, a separate validation cohort made up of about 120 different subjects was used. High-throughput TCR immunosequencing, statistical association of individual TCRs with disease status, and machine learning were combined to predict cytomegalovirus infection status. A later analysis re-examined previously published TCR beta repertoires from about 670 donors and added high-resolution HLA genotyping to investigate patterns of TCR occurrence. Rather than using new phenotypic data, the later analysis identified candidate immune exposures from TCR beta sequences and from how often those sequences occurred across donors. In an earlier analysis of a few hundred of the donors, high-throughput TCR beta sequencing was used to judge whether each TCR beta V gene segment behaved as functional or pseudogenic. Donor age, sex, ethnicity and CMV serostatus were compiled alongside the repertoire data. Genome-wide SNP genotypes for about 60% of the roughly 670 donors were used in a later genetic analysis, which treated that subset as a discovery cohort. All discovery cohort repertoires had been generated on a single sequencing platform. HLA typing included class I and class II loci at four-digit resolution. The number of donors typed differed by locus, with 629-630 for A, B, C, DRB1 and DQB1, 522 for DQA1, over 600 for DPA1, and approximately 470 for DPB1. Because of strong linkage in the cohort, five DR-DQ haplotypes were treated as single units for association and clustering. Among several hundred genotyped donors of the cohort, an average of approximately 240,000 unique TCR beta nucleotide sequences was sequenced per donor, of which about 20% were non-productive. What the work shows at the level of the full study, not this receptor alone: This cohort had only TCR beta chains sequenced, and the lack of alpha or paired-chain data limited which features could be detected. CMV serostatus was the only immune exposure information available for the cohort. Linkage disequilibrium might explain the correlated functional status among segregating V segments, but an unknown experimental factor could not be ruled out. Some IMGT-functional V segments, including TRBV6-2 and TRBV6-3, could not be told apart with the 87-base-pair reads, so those segments were excluded. In an earlier analysis of fewer than 700 of the donors, most TCR beta V segments appeared in productive rearrangements about 90% or about 30% of the time, broadly matching IMGT annotations. A cluster of highly shared sequence variants was judged likely to represent a technical artifact of the sequencing pipeline. In a later analysis, HLA-associated TCR beta chains were found to be more clonally expanded and to have lower generation probabilities than equally common non-associated chains. A further reported finding was that TCR beta sequences accurately predicted the HLA-A and HLA-B alleles for most subjects in the first cohort. A later genetic analysis associated a missense DCLRE1C variant with V-gene and J-gene trimming of TCR beta chains, and an independent cohort replicated the association. It was suggested by the authors that the approach could potentially be generalized to other disease states and immunological phenotypes. Most TCR sequences were seen in very few donors, while some public TCRs were found in many individuals. In vitro tests confirmed that a few of the cytomegalovirus-associated TCR beta chains recognize cytomegalovirus antigens. The earlier analysis of almost 600 of the donors excluded roughly 16 rarely observed V segments, including chromosome 9 orphons, because counts were too low. Roughly uniform sequencing depth across donors was assumed in presence/absence analyses, although this assumption may not hold. A later analysis reported that several top co-occurrence clusters appeared linked to parvovirus B19, influenza, CMV and Epstein-Barr virus. When HLA alleles, especially DR and DQ, strongly co-occurred, attributing TCR associations to individual alleles was difficult. According to a later genetic analysis, donors in an Asian-associated ancestry cluster had fewer N-insertions in productive TCRs than the approximately 710-donor mean. A later analysis found that most CMV-associated TCR beta chains appeared HLA-restricted, with HLA associations seemingly driven largely by CMV exposure. Cytomegalovirus status was reported to be diagnosed by the classifier with high specificity and sensitivity in both the original and validation cohorts. In a later analysis, 15,000 to 20,000 TCR beta sequences were associated with specific HLA alleles at a false discovery rate of 0.05. According to a later analysis, TCR association rates differed among HLA loci, with DRB1 alleles showing the most associated TCRs and HLA-C alleles showing the fewest. Because HLA typing was missing for some donors at each locus, association tests included only the typed subset. In the study, 164 TCR beta chains were listed as associated with cytomegalovirus.

The source material was PBMCs. This receptor was obtained from a woman aged 50 to 65 in good health and CMV-seropositive. Recombination connected TRBV21-1 to TRBJ1-2. TRBV21-1 is labeled a pseudogene. The CDR3 is CASSGGSDSYGYTF. The DNA is as follows: TGTGCCAGCAGCGGAGGAAGTGATAGCTATGGCTACACCTTC.